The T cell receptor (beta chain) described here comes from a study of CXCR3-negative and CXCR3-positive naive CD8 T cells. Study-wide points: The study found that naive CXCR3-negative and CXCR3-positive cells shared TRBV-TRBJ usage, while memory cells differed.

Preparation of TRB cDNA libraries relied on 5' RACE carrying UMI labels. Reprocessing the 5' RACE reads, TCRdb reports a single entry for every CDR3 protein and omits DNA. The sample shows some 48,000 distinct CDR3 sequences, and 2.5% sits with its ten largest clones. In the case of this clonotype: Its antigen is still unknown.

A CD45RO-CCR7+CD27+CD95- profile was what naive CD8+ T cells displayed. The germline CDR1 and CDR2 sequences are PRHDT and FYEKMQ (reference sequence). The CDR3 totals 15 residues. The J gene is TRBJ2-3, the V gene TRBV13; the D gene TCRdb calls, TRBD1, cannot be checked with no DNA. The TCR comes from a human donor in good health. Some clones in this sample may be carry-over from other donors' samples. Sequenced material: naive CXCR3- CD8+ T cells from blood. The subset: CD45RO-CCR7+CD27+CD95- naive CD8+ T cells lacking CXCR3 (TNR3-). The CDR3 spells CASSLRRGNTDTQYF.